This TCR beta chain was profiled in a study of T-cell reconstitution after alpha-beta-depleted transplantation in children. Library preparation (for TCRbeta) was performed with unique molecular identifiers. TCRdb analysed the PCR reads with MiXCR anew, one entry per CDR3 protein. The profile shows some 300,000 distinct CDR3 sequences, approximately 10% of them singletons. Per the germline V gene, CDR1 is SGHRS and CDR2 is YFSETQ. V lost 3 bases, J lost 11 bases, and 9 bases stayed unmatched. The CDR3 consists of 13 residues. This specimen consisted of PBMCs from the stem cell graft donor, obtained from the stem cell graft. This clonotype originated in a human donor who donated a stem cell graft to a child with acute lymphoblastic leukemia. V and J are TRBV5-1 and TRBJ1-1; TRBD1 matches at 8 bases. The CDR3 loop is CASSSATGDRAFF. CDR3 nucleotide sequence: TGCGCCAGCAGCTCCGCAACAGGGGACAGGGCTTTCTTT.